The 16 T cell receptor beta chains below all came from one sample that was sequenced in a study of blood T cell repertoires in COVID-19. TCRdb's table, derived via immunoSEQ multiplex PCR, lists solely in-frame clones and lacks some. The sample lists some 120,000 clones; approximately 85% were seen once. Sequences were obtained from peripheral blood. The receptors were gathered from a woman aged 80 or over with COVID-19, enrolled during active disease.

V is TRBV6-2 or TRBV6-3 and J is TRBJ2-7, with 7 positions matching TRBD2. CDR1 is MNHEY and CDR2 is SVGEGT in the germline V gene. V shed 2 bases and J 6 bases; nucleotides not matched to a gene: 7. The CDR3 covers 14 residues. The CDR3 spells CASSYRDYASEQYF. CDR3 in DNA: TGTGCCAGCAGTTACCGGGACTATGCCTCCGAGCAGTACTTC.

This clone appeared once. V is TRBV5-1 and J is TRBJ2-2, with D maybe TRBD2 (5 bases). Trimming pared 3 bases from V and 0 bases from J, leaving 12 bases between. CDR3 size: 16 residues. Germline V gene data show CDR1 as SGHRS and CDR2 as YFSETQ. CDR3 loop: CASSSSGVANTGELFF. The CDR3 coding sequence is TGCGCCAGCAGCTCCTCCGGGGTCGCGAACACCGGGGAGCTGTTTTTT.

The chain is built from TRBV7-9 and TRBJ2-7, with D maybe TRBD2 (6 bases). CDR3 length: 13 residues. Germline CDR1 and CDR2: SEHNR and FQNEAQ (reference sequence). The ends were cut back, 3 bases at V and 7 bases at J, with 13 bases in the middle. Here the CDR3 reads CASSFSGVEEQYF. CDR3 sequence (DNA): TGTGCCAGCAGCTTTTCGGGAGTTGAAGAGCAGTACTTC. The full variable domain, with the rest looked up from reference TRBV7-9 and TRBJ2-7, is DTGVSQNPRHKITKRGQNVTFRCDPISEHNRLYWYRQTLGQGPEFLTYFQNEAQLEKSRLLSDRFSAERPKGSFSTLEIQRTEQGDSAMYLCASSFSGVEEQYFGPGTRLTVT.

This rearrangement joins TRBV21-1 to TRBJ1-5; the D call TRBD1 from the table was never checked on the DNA. TRBV21-1 is a pseudogene segment. There are 15 residues in the CDR3. The CDR3 DNA sequence: TGTGCCAGCAGCAAAGAAATAGGGGAAGGTCAGCCCCAGCATTTT. Encoded protein: CASSKEIGEGQPQHF.

This clone has just a few counts. The genes are TRBV7-2 and TRBJ1-3; D ambiguous. The germline V gene has CDR1 SGHTA and CDR2 FQGNSA. The CDR3 sequence is 15 residues long. V lost 2 bases and J 0 bases, leaving 8 bases between the germline ends. The CDR3 nucleotides are TGTGCCAGCAGCTTAAACTTGATCTCTGGAAACACCATATATTTT. Its protein is CASSLNLISGNTIYF.

The chain combines TRBV5-1 with TRBJ2-7, with 13 bases aligning to TRBD2. Per germline, CDR1 SGHRS and CDR2 YFSETQ. CDR3 size: 16 residues. Germline trimming cut 4 bases from V and 3 bases from J; bases unmatched to any gene: 7. The DNA of the CDR3 is TGCGCCAGCAGCCACATAGGGACTAGCGGGAACTACGAGCAGTACTTC. Translation gives CASSHIGTSGNYEQYF.

V gene TRBV7-9 combines with J gene TRBJ2-5; 9 positions match TRBD1. Losses at the gene ends were 5 bases for V and 5 bases for J; bases not matched to a gene: 9. The germline V gene has CDR1 SEHNR and CDR2 FQNEAQ (reference sequence). The CDR3 extends over 15 amino acids. Written as DNA, the CDR3 is TGTGCCAGCAGCCCAACAGGGGGCGTGGGGGAGACCCAGTACTTC. This gives the protein CASSPTGGVGETQYF.

Details on this clone: The junction differs from germline at one of its ends, possibly a read error. The J gene is TRBJ2-5, the V gene TRBV20-1, with 9 bases aligning to TRBD1. The V gene's germline CDR1 is DFQATT and CDR2 SNEGSKA (reference sequence). This CDR3 has 15 residues. The CDR3 protein is CSASGRDRVSEAQYF. Written as DNA, the CDR3 is TGCAGTGCTAGTGGACGGGACAGGGTTTCAGAGGCCCAGTACTTC.

CDR3 protein: CASSLSRSEQYF. CDR3 DNA sequence: TGTGCCAGCAGCTTATCCAGGTCCGAGCAGTACTTC. The chain couples TRBV11-2 to TRBJ2-7; D is unresolved. This CDR3 has 12 amino acids. V lost 2 bases to trimming and J lost 6 bases, with 8 bases between them. CDR1 is SGHAT and CDR2 is FQNNGV in the germline V gene.

CDR3 bases: TGTGCCAGCAGTCAACAGGGAGTCGGAAACACCATATATTTT. It translates to CASSQQGVGNTIYF. The chain combines TRBV27 with TRBJ1-3, with D perhaps TRBD1 (6 bases). V was cut by 5 bases and J by 4 bases, with 12 bases left in between. From germline, CDR1 is MNHEY and CDR2 SMNVEV (reference sequence). This CDR3 contains 14 residues.

This chain uses TRBV9 with TRBJ1-3, with TRBD1 matching over 7 bases. Germline V gives CDR1 SGDLS, CDR2 YYNGEE. The CDR3 totals 17 residues. Unmatched junction bases numbered 6, after V lost 0 bases and J lost 0 bases. The CDR3 bases are TGTGCCAGCAGCGTAGGGGGACAGCTACACTCTGGAAACACCATATATTTT. Translation: CASSVGGQLHSGNTIYF. The full variable domain, in which reference TRBV9 and TRBJ1-3 provide the parts outside the CDR3, is DSGVTQTPKHLITATGQRVTLRCSPRSGDLSVYWYQQSLDQGLQFLIQYYNGEERAKGNILERFSAQQFPDLHSELNLSSLELGDSALYFCASSVGGQLHSGNTIYFGEGSWLTVV.

This chain links TRBV11-2 with TRBJ2-2; the D is unclear. The CDR3 covers 15 residues. With 5 bases removed from V and 5 bases from J, the gap between germline ends came to 15 bases. Looked up from germline, CDR1 is SGHAT and CDR2 is FQNNGV. The CDR3 coding sequence is TGTGCCAGCAGCCCACCGGCAGGCTTGACCGGGGAGCTGTTTTTT. Translating gives CASSPPAGLTGELFF.

V is TRBV5-1 and J is TRBJ1-1, with 7 nucleotides matching TRBD1. The CDR3 is 16 amino acids. V was pared by 4 bases and J by 2 bases, with 11 bases of the junction left unmatched. CDR1 is SGHRS, CDR2 YFSETQ, per germline. CDR3 DNA: TGCGCCAGCAGCCCCAATAACAGGGGAGCCAACACTGAAGCTTTCTTT. Its protein is CASSPNNRGANTEAFF.

The chain carries TRBV6-5 and TRBJ1-2; 9 bases match TRBD1. Per germline, CDR1 MNHEY and CDR2 SVGAGI. V trimming: 6 bases; J trimming: 8 bases; junction bases outside the gene matches: 7. This CDR3 comprises 13 residues. This chain's CDR3 is CASRPQGARGYTF. The CDR3 region has the DNA TGTGCCAGCAGGCCACAGGGGGCTCGGGGCTACACCTTC.

J is TRBJ2-1 and V is TRBV2; 11 nucleotides match TRBD2. Trimming removed 5 bases from V and 3 bases from J; junction bases left unmatched: 6. This CDR3 is 16 amino acids long. CDR1 is SNHLY and CDR2 is FYNNEI in the germline V gene. The CDR3: CASSFPGLADYNEQFF. The CDR3 DNA reads TGTGCCAGCAGTTTTCCGGGACTAGCGGACTACAATGAGCAGTTCTTC.

The chain joins TRBV28 to TRBJ2-7; D is perhaps TRBD1 (5 bases). Trimming took 3 bases from V and 6 from J, leaving 12 bases between them. The CDR3 covers 13 residues. Germline CDR1 and CDR2: MDHEN and SYDVKM. The CDR3 loop reads CASSLGREGEQYF. The CDR3 bases are TGTGCCAGCAGTTTGGGCAGGGAAGGCGAGCAGTACTTC.